This TCR beta chain came from a study of cytomegalovirus exposure and HLA in healthy donors. Turning to the study itself: Of all 400 or so donors who were genotyped, about 84% belonged to the Caucasian-associated ancestry cluster. Overall study findings and caveats: In a later analysis, DRB1 alleles had the most associated TCRs; HLA-C alleles the fewest.

CDR1 SEHNR and CDR2 FQNEAQ come from the germline V gene (reference sequence). This CDR3 has 14 amino acids. The V segment lost 7 bases and the J segment 7 bases; nucleotides outside the gene matches: 8. The PCR employed 60 Vbeta primers together with 13 Jbeta primers. Profiling relied on immunoSEQ multiplex PCR, and the TCRdb table lists in-frame clones only, not all of them. The sample records fewer than 80,000 clones, roughly 75% being singletons. About this clone itself: Its antigen is currently unknown.

Among the donors, all were healthy bone marrow donors. The sequence was obtained from a woman aged 30 to 39 in good health and CMV-seronegative. The sequencing input was PBMCs. This chain uses TRBV7-9 with TRBJ2-1, with 9 bases fitting TRBD1. The CDR3 DNA is TGTGCCAGCACCTCCTGGGACAGGGTGAATGAGCAGTTCTTC. Its protein is CASTSWDRVNEQFF.